This TCR beta chain is drawn from a study of blood T cell repertoires in COVID-19. CDR3 size: 16 residues. The V end lost 0 bases, the J end lost 1 base, and 11 bases lay between the germline ends. Germline V lookup: CDR1 SGHTA, CDR2 FQGNSA. Per the original data handling: It was from reference gene primer amplification that nucleated cell counts were estimated. Clones were sequenced by immunoSEQ multiplex PCR, and TCRdb holds only the in-frame ones, with some missing. Clone size and V and J calls were adopted from that table, with D and trimming inferred from the DNA. The table records more than 95,000 clones, more than 75% of them present only once.

Sequencing input: peripheral blood. This clonotype was sampled from a human donor in a cohort sampled during active COVID-19. The chain links TRBV7-2 to TRBJ2-3; D is possibly TRBD2 (5 bases). The CDR3 sequence is CASSLAGASGTDTQYF. CDR3 DNA: TGTGCCAGCAGCTTAGCGGGAGCTTCTGGCACAGATACGCAGTATTTT.